This T cell receptor beta chain is from a study of shared clonotypes between healthy human individuals. Study findings and constraints: Sequencing depth was expected to affect clonotype sharing among donors. Incomplete sequencing of sorted subsets was indicated by rarefaction despite large depth.

Germline lookup yields CDR1 MDHEN and CDR2 SYDVKM. V was clipped by 9 bases and J by 8 bases, with 11 bases between them. This CDR3 has 11 residues. Only in-frame clones appear in the TCRdb table, and some are missing; sequencing was by immunoSEQ multiplex PCR. The sample has about 120,000 clones, about 70% seen once; the top ten hold under 30%. There are many counts of this clone. What it binds is not known. The chain uses TRBV28 and TRBJ2-1; no reliable D call. This TCR derives from a woman younger than 45 in good health. Input material: memory CD8+ T cells sorted from blood. Stated subset: CD45RO+ cells pooled with CCR7-negative TemRA cells. The CDR3 spells CASVGWDEQFF. The DNA of the CDR3 is TGTGCCAGTGTTGGGTGGGATGAGCAGTTCTTC.